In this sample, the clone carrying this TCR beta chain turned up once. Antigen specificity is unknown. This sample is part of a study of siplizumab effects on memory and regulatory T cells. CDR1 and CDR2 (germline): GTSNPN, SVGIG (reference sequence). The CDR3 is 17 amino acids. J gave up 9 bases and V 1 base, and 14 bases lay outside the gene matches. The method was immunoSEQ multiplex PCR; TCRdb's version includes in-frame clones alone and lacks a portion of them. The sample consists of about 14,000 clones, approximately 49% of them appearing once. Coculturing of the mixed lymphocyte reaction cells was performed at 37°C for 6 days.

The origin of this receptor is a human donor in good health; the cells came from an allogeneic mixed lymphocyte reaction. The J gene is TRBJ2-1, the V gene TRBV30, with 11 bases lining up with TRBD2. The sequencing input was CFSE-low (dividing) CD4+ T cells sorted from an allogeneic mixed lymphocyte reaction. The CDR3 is CAWSARGSGRGHGEQFF. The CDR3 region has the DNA TGTGCCTGGAGTGCCCGGGGTAGCGGGAGGGGACACGGTGAGCAGTTCTTC.